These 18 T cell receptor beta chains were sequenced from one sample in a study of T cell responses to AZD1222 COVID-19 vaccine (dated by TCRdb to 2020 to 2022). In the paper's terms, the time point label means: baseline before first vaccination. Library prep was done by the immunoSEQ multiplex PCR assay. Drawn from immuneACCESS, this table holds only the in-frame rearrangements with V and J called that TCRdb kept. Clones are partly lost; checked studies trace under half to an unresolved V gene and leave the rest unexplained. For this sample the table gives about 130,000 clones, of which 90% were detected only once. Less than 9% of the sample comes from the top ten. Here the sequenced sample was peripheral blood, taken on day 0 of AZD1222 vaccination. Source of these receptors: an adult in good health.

The CDR3 spells CATSRDRGFSEKLFF. Written as DNA, the CDR3 is TGTGCCACCAGCAGGGACCGGGGTTTCAGTGAAAAACTGTTTTTT. This sequence joins TRBV15 and TRBJ1-4; no reliable D call. This CDR3 is 15 amino acids long. Germline assignment: CDR1 LNHNV and CDR2 YYDKDF (reference sequence). Deletions cut 3 bases from V and 7 bases from J, with 15 bases between. The variable domain in full, with the rest retrieved from reference TRBV15 and TRBJ1-4, is DAMVIQNPRYQVTQFGKPVTLSCSQTLNHNVMYWYQQKSSQAPKLLFHYYDKDFNNEADTPDNFQSRRPNTSFCFLDIRSPGLGDTAMYLCATSRDRGFSEKLFFGSGTQLSVL.

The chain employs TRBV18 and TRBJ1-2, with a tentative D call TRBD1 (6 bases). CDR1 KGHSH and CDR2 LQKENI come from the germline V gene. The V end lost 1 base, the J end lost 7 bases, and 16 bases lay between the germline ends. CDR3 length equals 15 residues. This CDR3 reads CASSPLDRTWVGYTF. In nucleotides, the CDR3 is TGTGCCAGCTCACCACTCGACAGGACTTGGGTTGGCTACACCTTC.

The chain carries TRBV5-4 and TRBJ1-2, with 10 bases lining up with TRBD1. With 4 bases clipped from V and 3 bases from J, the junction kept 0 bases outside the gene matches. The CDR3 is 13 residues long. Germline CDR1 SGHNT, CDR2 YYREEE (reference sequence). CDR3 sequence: CASSGTGDYGYTF. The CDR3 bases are TGTGCCAGCAGCGGGACAGGGGACTATGGCTACACCTTC.

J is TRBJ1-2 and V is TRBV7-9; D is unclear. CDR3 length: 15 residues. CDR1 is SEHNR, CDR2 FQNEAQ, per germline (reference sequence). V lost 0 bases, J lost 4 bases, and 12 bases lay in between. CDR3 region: CASSLAPRTPYGYTF. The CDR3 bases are TGTGCCAGCAGCTTAGCACCTCGGACCCCCTATGGCTACACCTTC. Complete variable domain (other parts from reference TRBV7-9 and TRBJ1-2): DTGVSQNPRHKITKRGQNVTFRCDPISEHNRLYWYRQTLGQGPEFLTYFQNEAQLEKSRLLSDRFSAERPKGSFSTLEIQRTEQGDSAMYLCASSLAPRTPYGYTFGSGTRLTVV.

CDR3 sequence: CASSYATGTYEQYF. Written as DNA, the CDR3 is TGTGCCAGCAGTTACGCGACAGGTACCTACGAGCAGTACTTC. This sequence joins TRBV6-5 and TRBJ2-7, with D possibly TRBD1 on 6 matching bases. Trimming took 2 bases from V and 2 from J, leaving 10 bases between them. Germline CDR1 is MNHEY and CDR2 is SVGAGI. The CDR3 runs 14 residues.

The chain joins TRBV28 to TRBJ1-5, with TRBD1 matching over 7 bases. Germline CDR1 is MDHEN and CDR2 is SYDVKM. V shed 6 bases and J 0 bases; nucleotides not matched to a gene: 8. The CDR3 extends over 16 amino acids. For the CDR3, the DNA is TGTGCCAGCAGGCCTAATAACAGGGGTAGCAATCAGCCCCAGCATTTT. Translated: CASRPNNRGSNQPQHF. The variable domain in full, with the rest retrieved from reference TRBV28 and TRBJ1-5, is DVKVTQSSRYLVKRTGEKVFLECVQDMDHENMFWYRQDPGLGLRLIYFSYDVKMKEKGDIPEGYSVSREKKERFSLILESASTNQTSMYLCASRPNNRGSNQPQHFGDGTRLSIL.

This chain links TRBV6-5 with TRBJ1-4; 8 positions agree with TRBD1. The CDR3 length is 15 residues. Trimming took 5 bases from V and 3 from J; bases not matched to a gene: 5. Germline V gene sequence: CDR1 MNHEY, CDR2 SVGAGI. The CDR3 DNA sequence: TGTGCCAGCAGTCAGGGGGCGCGGTCTAATGAAAAACTGTTTTTT. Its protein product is CASSQGARSNEKLFF.

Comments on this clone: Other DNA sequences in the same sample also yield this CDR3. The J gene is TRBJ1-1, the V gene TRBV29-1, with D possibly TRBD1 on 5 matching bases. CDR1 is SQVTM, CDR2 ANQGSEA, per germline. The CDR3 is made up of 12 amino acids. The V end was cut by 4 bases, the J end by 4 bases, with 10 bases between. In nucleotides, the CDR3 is TGCAGCGTTGTCCCTAGGGGCACTGAAGCTTTCTTT. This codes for CSVVPRGTEAFF.

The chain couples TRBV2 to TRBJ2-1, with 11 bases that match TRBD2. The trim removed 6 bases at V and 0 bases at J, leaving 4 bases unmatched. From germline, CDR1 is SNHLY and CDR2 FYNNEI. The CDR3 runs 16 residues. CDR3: CASRFSGGVSYNEQFF. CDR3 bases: TGTGCCAGCAGATTTAGCGGGGGGGTCTCCTACAATGAGCAGTTCTTC.

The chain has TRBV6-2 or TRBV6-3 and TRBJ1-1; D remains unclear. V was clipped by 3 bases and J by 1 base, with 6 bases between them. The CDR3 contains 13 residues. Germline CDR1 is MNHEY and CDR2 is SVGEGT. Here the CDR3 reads CASSYRRNTEAFF. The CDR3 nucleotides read TGTGCCAGCAGTTATCGTCGGAACACTGAAGCTTTCTTT.

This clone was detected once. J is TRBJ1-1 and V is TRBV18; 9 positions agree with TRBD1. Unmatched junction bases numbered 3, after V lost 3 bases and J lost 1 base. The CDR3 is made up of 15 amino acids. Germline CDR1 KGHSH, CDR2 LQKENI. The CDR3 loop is CASSPEGQGNTEAFF. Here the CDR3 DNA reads TGTGCCAGCTCACCGGAGGGACAGGGGAACACTGAAGCTTTCTTT. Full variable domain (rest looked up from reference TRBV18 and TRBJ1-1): NAGVMQNPRHLVRRRGQEARLRCSPMKGHSHVYWYRQLPEEGLKFMVYLQKENIIDESGMPKERFSAEFPKEGPSILRIQQVVRGDSAAYFCASSPEGQGNTEAFFGQGTRLTVV.

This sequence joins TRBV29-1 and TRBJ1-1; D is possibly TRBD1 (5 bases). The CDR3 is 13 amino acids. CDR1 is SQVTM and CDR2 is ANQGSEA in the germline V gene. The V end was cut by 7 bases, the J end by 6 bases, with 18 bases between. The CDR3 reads CSGTLGEAAEAFF. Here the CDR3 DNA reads TGCAGCGGGACTCTAGGGGAGGCCGCTGAAGCTTTCTTT.

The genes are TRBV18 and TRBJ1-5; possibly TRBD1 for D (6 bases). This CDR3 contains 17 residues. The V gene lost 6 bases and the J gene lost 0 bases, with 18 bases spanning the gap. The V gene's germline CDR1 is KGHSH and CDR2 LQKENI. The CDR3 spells CASSPEGGRYSNQPQHF. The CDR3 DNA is TGTGCCAGCTCCCCGGAGGGGGGGCGGTATAGCAATCAGCCCCAGCATTTT.

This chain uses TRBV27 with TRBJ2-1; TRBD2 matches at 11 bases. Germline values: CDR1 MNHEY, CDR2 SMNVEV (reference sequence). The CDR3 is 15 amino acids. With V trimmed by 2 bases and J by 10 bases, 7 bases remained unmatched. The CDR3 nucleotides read TGTGCCAGCAGTTTAAGGCTAGCGGGGGGTAGAGAGCAGTTCTTC. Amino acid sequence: CASSLRLAGGREQFF.

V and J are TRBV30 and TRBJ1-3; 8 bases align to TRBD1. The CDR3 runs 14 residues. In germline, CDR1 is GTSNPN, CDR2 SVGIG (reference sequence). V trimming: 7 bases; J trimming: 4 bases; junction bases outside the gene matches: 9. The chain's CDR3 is CALSGGRVGNTIYF. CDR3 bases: TGTGCCTTGTCAGGGGGCCGTGTGGGAAACACCATATATTTT.

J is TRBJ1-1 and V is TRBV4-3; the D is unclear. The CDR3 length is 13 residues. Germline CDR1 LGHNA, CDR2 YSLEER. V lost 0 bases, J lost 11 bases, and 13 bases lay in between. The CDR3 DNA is TGCGCCAGCAGCCAAGATCTGAGATTGATGGCTTTCTTT. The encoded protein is CASSQDLRLMAFF.

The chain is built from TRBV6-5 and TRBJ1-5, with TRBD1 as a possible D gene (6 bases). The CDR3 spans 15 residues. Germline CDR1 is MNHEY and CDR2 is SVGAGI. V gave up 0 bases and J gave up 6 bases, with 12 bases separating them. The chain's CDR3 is CASSYSRGGSQPQHF. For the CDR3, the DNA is TGTGCCAGCAGTTACTCCAGGGGAGGGAGTCAGCCCCAGCATTTT.

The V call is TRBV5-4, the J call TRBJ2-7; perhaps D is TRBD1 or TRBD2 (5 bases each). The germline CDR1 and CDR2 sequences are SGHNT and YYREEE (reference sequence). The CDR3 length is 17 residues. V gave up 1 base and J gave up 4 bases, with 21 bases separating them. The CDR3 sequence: CASSLNGVGQLLYEQYF. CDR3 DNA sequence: TGTGCCAGCAGCTTGAACGGGGTCGGACAATTACTTTACGAGCAGTACTTC.